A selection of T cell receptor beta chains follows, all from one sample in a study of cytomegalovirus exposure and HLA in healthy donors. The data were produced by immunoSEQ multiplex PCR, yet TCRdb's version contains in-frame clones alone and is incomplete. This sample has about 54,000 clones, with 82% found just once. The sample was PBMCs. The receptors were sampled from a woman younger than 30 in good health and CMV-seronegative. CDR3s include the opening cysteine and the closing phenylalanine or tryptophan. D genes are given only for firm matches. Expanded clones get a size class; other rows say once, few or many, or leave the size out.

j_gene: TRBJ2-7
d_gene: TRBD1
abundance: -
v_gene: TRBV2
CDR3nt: TGTGCCAGCAGTGCCTGGACAGGAACCTACGAGCAGTACTTC
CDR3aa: CASSAWTGTYEQYF

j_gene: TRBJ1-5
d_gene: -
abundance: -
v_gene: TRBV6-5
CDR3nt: TGTGCCAGCAGAGATCTGACGGGGGGGGGTCAGCCCCAGCATTTT
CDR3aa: CASRDLTGGGQPQHF

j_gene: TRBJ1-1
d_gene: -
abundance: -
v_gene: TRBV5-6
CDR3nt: TGTGCCAGCAGCTTGGGAGGGAAGGACACTGAAGCTTTCTTT
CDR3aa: CASSLGGKDTEAFF

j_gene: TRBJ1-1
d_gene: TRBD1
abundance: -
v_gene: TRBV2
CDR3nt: TGTGCCAGCAGTGATTGGGCAGGGGGATTGAACACTGAAGCTTTCTTT
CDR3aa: CASSDWAGGLNTEAFF

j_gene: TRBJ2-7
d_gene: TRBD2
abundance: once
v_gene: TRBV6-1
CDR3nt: TGTGCCAGCAGTGAACGGGGGGGCCCTCCTAGCGAACAGTACTTC
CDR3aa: CASSERGGPPSEQYF

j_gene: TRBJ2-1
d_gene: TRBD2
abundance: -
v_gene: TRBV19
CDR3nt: TGTGCCAGTAGTATAAGTCCTCCGACTAGCGGGAGAGTTGATGAGCAGTTCTTC
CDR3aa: CASSISPPTSGRVDEQFF

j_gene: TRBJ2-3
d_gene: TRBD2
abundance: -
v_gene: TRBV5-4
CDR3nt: TGTGCCAGCAGCTCTCCGGGACTACTTTCCACAGATACGCAGTATTTT
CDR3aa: CASSSPGLLSTDTQYF

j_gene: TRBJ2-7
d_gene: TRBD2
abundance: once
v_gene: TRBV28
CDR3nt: TGTGCCAGCAGCCCAGGACTAGGGAGCTCCTACGAGCAGTACTTC
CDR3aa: CASSPGLGSSYEQYF

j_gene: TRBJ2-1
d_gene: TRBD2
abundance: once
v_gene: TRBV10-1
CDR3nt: TGCGCCAGCAGTCCTTCCACTAGCGGGGACAATGAGCAGTTCTTC
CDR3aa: CASSPSTSGDNEQFF

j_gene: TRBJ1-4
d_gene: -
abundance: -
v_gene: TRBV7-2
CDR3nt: TGTGCCAGCAGCTTTCATGGCAGGGAAGGGGAAAAACTGTTTTTT
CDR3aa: CASSFHGREGEKLFF

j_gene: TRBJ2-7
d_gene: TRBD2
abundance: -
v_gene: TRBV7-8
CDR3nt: TGTGCCAGCAGCTTAGCCCGGGGGGACTACGAGCAGTACTTC
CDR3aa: CASSLARGDYEQYF

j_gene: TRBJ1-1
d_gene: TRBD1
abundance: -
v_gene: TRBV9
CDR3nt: TGTGCCAGCAGCGCGAACGACAGGGACACTGAAGCTTTCTTT
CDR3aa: CASSANDRDTEAFF

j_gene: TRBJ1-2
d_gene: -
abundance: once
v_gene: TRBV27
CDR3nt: TGTGCCAGCAGTTTATCAGAGTCAGGGGTGGTCGGCTACACCTTC
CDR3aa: CASSLSESGVVGYTF

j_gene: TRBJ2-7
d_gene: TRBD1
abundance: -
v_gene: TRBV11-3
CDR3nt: TGTGCCAGCAGCTTGATGGGACAGGGCTACGAGCAGTACTTC
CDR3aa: CASSLMGQGYEQYF

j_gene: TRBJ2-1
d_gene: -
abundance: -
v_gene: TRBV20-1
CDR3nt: TGCAGCGCGGCCGTCTCCAATGAGCAGTTCTTC
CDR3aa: CSAAVSNEQFF

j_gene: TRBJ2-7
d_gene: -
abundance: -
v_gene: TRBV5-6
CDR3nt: TGTGCCAGCAGCTTGGGGTCGGTCGAGCAGTACTTC
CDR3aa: CASSLGSVEQYF

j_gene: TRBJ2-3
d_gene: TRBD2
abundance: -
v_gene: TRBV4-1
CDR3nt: TGCGCCAGCAGCCGCCCCTGGGCTAGCGGGAGGGTCGTAAAAGATACGCAGTATTTT
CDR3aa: CASSRPWASGRVVKDTQYF

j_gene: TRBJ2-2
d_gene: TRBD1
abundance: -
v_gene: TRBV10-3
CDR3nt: TGTGCCCCTACCGGGACAGGGACCATTGAATCCCCCGGGGAGCTGTTTTTT
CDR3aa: CAPTGTGTIESPGELFF

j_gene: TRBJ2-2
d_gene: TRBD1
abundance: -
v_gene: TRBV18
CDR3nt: TGTGCCAGCTCATCAACGACCGGGACAGTGAACACCGGGGAGCTGTTTTTT
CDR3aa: CASSSTTGTVNTGELFF

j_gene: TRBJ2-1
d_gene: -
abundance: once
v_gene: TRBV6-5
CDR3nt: TGTGCCAGCAGTTTTTCGGACTTGAACTACAATGAGCAGTTCTTC
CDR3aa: CASSFSDLNYNEQFF

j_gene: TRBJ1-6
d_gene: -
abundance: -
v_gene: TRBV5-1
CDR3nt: TGCGCCAGCAGCCCGGGGGTGGGAACTACAAATTCACCCCTCCACTTT
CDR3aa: CASSPGVGTTNSPLHF

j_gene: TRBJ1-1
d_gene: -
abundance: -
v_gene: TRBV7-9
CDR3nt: TGTGCCAGCAGTATCCTCGGGGGGCTGGAGGCCACTGAAGCTTTCTTT
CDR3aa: CASSILGGLEATEAFF

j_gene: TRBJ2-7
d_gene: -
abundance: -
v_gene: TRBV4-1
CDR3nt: TGCGCCAGCAGCATACAAGGTAGGGCGACTAGATCCTACGAGCAGTACTTC
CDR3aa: CASSIQGRATRSYEQYF

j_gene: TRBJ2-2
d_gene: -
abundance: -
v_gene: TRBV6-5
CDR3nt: TGTGCCAGCAGTGCTAGCACCGGGGAGCTGTTTTTT
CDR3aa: CASSASTGELFF

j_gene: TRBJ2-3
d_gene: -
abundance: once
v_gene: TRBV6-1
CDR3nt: TGTGCCAGCAGTGAACGCGGGCTTTCCGATACGCAGTATTTT
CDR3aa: CASSERGLSDTQYF

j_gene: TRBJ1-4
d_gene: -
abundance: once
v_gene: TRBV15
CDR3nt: TGTGCCACCAGCAGAGATTTAACAGTTTCTAATGAAAAACTGTTTTTT
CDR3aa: CATSRDLTVSNEKLFF

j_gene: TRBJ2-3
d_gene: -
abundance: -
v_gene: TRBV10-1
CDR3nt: TGCGCCAGCAGTGGAGGCGATACGCAGTATTTT
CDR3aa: CASSGGDTQYF

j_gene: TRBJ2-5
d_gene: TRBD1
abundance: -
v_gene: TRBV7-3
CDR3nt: TGTGCCAGCACCGAGACGGGGACAGAACAAGAGACCCAGTACTTC
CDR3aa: CASTETGTEQETQYF

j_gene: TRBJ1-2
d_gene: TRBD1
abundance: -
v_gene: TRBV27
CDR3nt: TGTGCCAGCAGTCCTATCGGACAGGGAGCTACCTATGGCTACACCTTC
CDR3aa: CASSPIGQGATYGYTF

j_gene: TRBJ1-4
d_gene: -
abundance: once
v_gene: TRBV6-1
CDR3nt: TGTGCCAGCACTTCAGGGGAGTTATATGAAAAACTGTTTTTT
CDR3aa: CASTSGELYEKLFF

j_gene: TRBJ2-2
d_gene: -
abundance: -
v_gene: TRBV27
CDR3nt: TGTGCCAGCAGACTACAGGGAACCGGGGAGCTGTTTTTT
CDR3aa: CASRLQGTGELFF

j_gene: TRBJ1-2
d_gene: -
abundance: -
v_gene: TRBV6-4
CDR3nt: TGTGCCAGCAGTGACCCTCTCCTGACAGTTAATGACTATGGCTACACCTTC
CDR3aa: CASSDPLLTVNDYGYTF

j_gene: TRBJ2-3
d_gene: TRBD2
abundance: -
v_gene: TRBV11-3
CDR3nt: TGTGCCAGCAGCTTAGGGGCTAGCGGGACAGATACGCAGTATTTT
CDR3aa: CASSLGASGTDTQYF

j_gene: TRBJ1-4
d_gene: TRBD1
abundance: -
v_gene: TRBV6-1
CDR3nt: TGTGCCAGCAGAGCAACAGGACAGGGGGGTTATAGACTGTTTTTT
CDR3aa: CASRATGQGGYRLFF

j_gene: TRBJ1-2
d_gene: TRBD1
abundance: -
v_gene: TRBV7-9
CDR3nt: TGTGCCAGCAGCCGCGAAAGACAGGGCTATGGCTACACCTTC
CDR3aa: CASSRERQGYGYTF

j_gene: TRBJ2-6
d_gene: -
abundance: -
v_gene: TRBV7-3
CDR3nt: TGTTCCAGCAGCCAACGGACCCTCTCTGGGGCCAACGGCCTGACTTTC
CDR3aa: CSSSQRTLSGANGLTF

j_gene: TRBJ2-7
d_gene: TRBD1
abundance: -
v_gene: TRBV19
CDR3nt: TGTGCCAGTAGTACCCGAGACAGGGTATACGAGCAGTACTTC
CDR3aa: CASSTRDRVYEQYF

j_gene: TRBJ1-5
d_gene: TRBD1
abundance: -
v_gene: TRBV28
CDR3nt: TGTGCCAGCAGCTCGGGACAGGGGGATCAGCCCCAGCATTTT
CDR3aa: CASSSGQGDQPQHF

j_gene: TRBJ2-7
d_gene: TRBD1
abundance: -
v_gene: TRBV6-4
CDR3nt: TGTGCCAGCAGTGACTCGGGGACAGGGGAAATTTACGAGCAGTACTTC
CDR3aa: CASSDSGTGEIYEQYF

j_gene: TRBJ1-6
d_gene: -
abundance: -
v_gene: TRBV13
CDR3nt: TGTGCCAGCAGCGGGGAGGACGCGGGTTCACCCCTCCACTTT
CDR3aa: CASSGEDAGSPLHF

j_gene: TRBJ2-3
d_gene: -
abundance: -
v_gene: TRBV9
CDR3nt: TGTGCCAGCAGCGTAGGGAGGGGACGCCTCACAGATACGCAGTATTTT
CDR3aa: CASSVGRGRLTDTQYF

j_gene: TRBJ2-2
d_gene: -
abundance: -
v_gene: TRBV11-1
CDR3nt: TGTGCCAGCAGCTTAAACCCCGAGGCAGACGGGGAGCTGTTTTTT
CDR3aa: CASSLNPEADGELFF